The 7 T cell receptor beta chains listed next were all sequenced from one sample in a study of T cell clonality in common variable immunodeficiency. Findings and limits, study-wide: Fewer deletions and N-nucleotide insertions were reportedly seen in common variable immunodeficiency TCR beta sequences.

Here immunoSEQ multiplex PCR was the method, and the copy in TCRdb shows in-frame clones only, minus some. The table lists about 34,000 clones, with no singletons. These receptors' targets are unknown. Sequencing used peripheral blood mononuclear cells. These receptors were collected from a human donor with common variable immunodeficiency.

This clone appeared many times. The read gets to within 3 residues of the CDR3 end, and the germline J gene fills in the rest. This chain connects TRBV4-1 to TRBJ1-1; unclear D gene. CDR3 size: 13 residues. Germline V gene lookup returns CDR1 MGHRA and CDR2 YSYEKL. Trimming left V 1 base short and J 3 bases short, with 6 bases between. The sequenced CDR3 bases are TGCGCCAGCAGCCAAGGCGCTTACACTGAA. It is translated as CASSQGAYTE. The full-length CDR3 reads as CASSQGAYTEAFF.

This clone came up a few times. The sequenced CDR3 bases are TGTGCCACTGCCCAGTTCTACAATGAG. Translated, it gives CATAQFYNE. The full CDR3 protein is CATAQFYNEQFF. The chain combines TRBV6-2 or TRBV6-3 with TRBJ2-1; unclear D gene. The read comes to an end 3 residues before the CDR3 does, leaving the germline J gene to fill in the end. V gave up 10 bases and J gave up 3 bases, with 10 bases separating them. The CDR3 contains 12 residues. CDR1 MNHEY and CDR2 SVGEGT come from the germline V gene.

A note on this clone: The read comes to an end 3 residues before the CDR3 does, leaving the germline J gene to fill in the end. V is TRBV23-1 and J is TRBJ2-7; D uncertain. TRBV23-1 is identified as an open reading frame with a role that is uncertain. The CDR3 spans 13 residues. V lost 8 bases and J 4 bases, leaving 15 bases between the germline ends. This CDR3 reads CASFPPSPYEQYF. The sequenced CDR3 bases are TGCGCCAGCTTCCCCCCGTCTCCTTACGAG.

This clone was seen a handful of times. The CDR3 end falls 3 residues outside the read, so it is completed with the germline J gene. V and J are TRBV2 and TRBJ2-2; TRBD2 matches at 9 bases. Germline V gene data show CDR1 as SNHLY and CDR2 as FYNNEI. There are 16 residues in the CDR3. Trimming removed 4 bases from V and 6 bases from J; junction bases left unmatched: 9. CDR3 in amino acids: CASSAELAGLSGELFF. The CDR3 bases that were read are TGTGCCAGCAGTGCGGAGCTAGCGGGATTGTCCGGGGAG.

This clone has a count of ten or more. With the read ending 3 residues before the CDR3 end, the germline J gene is used to fill in that end. The rearrangement links TRBV5-1 to TRBJ1-1, with no clear D. CDR3 length: 13 amino acids. Germline lookup yields CDR1 SGHRS and CDR2 YFSETQ. The V and J ends lost 0 bases and 1 base respectively, with 4 bases between them. This CDR3 is CASSLAENTEAFF. Incomplete CDR3 DNA: TGCGCCAGCAGCTTGGCAGAGAACACTGAA.

This clone was seen at least ten times. Read data end 3 residues before the CDR3 end; the end is taken from the germline J gene. The chain is built from TRBV5-1 and TRBJ2-6; 12 nucleotides line up with TRBD2. The CDR3 has 19 amino acids. With 0 bases clipped from V and 1 base from J, the junction kept 5 bases outside the gene matches. The germline V gene has CDR1 SGHRS and CDR2 YFSETQ. The CDR3 DNA, read in part, is TGCGCCAGCAGCTTGGACGGGGGGACTAGCGGGTCTGGGGCCAACGTC. Protein sequence: CASSLDGGTSGSGANV. The entire CDR3 protein is CASSLDGGTSGSGANVLTF.

This clone was counted a few times. The read terminates 3 residues before the CDR3 end, so the remaining end is supplied by the germline J gene. V is TRBV19 and J is TRBJ2-3; a weak D match, TRBD2 (6 bases). From germline, CDR1 is LNHDA and CDR2 SQIVND (reference sequence). The ends were cut back, 8 bases at V and 2 bases at J, with 11 bases in the middle. This CDR3 is built from 13 residues. The covered CDR3 bases are TGTGCCAGTCAGGAGGGCATCACAGATACG. Amino acids: CASQEGITDT. The CDR3 in full is CASQEGITDTQYF.